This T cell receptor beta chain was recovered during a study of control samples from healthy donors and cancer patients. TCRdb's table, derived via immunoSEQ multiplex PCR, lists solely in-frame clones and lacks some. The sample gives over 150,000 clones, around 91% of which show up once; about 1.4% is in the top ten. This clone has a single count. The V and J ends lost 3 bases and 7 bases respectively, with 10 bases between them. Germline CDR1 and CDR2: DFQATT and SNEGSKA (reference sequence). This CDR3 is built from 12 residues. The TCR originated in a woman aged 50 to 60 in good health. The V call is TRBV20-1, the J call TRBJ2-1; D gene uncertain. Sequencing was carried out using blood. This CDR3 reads CSASWMRNEQFF. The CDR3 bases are TGCAGTGCTAGTTGGATGAGGAATGAGCAGTTCTTC.